This record looks at one TCR beta chain sequence and its context. The entry originates in a study of shared clonotypes between healthy human individuals. Trimming took 5 bases from V and 3 from J; bases not matched to a gene: 4. This CDR3 comprises 14 residues. The germline V gene encodes CDR1 SGHDT and CDR2 YYEEEE. Produced via immunoSEQ multiplex PCR; TCRdb's table is partial and in-frame only. The repertoire holds about 450,000 clones, with around 80% as singletons. Sequencing was done on a sample of PBMCs. The source is a woman in her thirties or forties in good health. Some clones in this sample may be carry-over from other donors' samples. V and J are TRBV5-6 and TRBJ2-7, with 11 positions matching TRBD1. The CDR3 here is CASRPGTGGYEQYF. CDR3 nucleotide sequence: TGTGCCAGCAGGCCCGGGACAGGGGGCTACGAGCAGTACTTC.